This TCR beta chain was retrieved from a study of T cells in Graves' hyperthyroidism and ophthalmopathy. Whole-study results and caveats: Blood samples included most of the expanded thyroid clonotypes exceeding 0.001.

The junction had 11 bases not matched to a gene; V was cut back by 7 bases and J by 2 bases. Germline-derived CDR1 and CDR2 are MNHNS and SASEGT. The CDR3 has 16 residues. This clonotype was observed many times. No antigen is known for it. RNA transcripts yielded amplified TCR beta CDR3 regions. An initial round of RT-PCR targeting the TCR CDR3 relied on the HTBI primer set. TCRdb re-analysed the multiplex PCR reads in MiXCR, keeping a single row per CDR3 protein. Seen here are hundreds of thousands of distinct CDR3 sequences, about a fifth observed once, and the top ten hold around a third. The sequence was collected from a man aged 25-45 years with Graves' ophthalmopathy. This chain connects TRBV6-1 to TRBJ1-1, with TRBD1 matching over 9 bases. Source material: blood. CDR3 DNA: TGTGCCAGCATGGGGACCTGGGACAGGGCCAACACTGAAGCTTTCTTT. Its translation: CASMGTWDRANTEAFF.